Listed here are 30 T cell receptor beta chains from one sample, sequenced in a study of response to subunit inactivated influenza vaccine. TCRdb ran MiXCR on the RT-PCR reads and lists one entry per CDR3 protein. This table has some 800,000 distinct CDR3 sequences, 21% appearing once. The sequenced sample was PBMCs from blood, obtained more than 4 days after vaccination. The source of these receptors is a man aged 45-65 years who received an inactivated influenza vaccine.

V and J are TRBV28 and TRBJ2-7; a possible D gene is TRBD1 (8 bases). Germline lookup yields CDR1 MDHEN and CDR2 SYDVKM. V shed 5 bases and J shed 7 bases, with 24 bases lying between them. The length of the CDR3 is 16 residues. CDR3: CASSLISIGQGGEQYF. CDR3 nucleotide sequence: TGTGCCAGCAGTCTTATCTCCATCGGACAGGGAGGGGAGCAGTACTTC. The variable domain in full, completed from reference TRBV28 and TRBJ2-7, reads DVKVTQSSRYLVKRTGEKVFLECVQDMDHENMFWYRQDPGLGLRLIYFSYDVKMKEKGDIPEGYSVSREKKERFSLILESASTNQTSMYLCASSLISIGQGGEQYFGPGTRLTVT.

The V gene is TRBV9, the J gene TRBJ2-2; the D is unclear. Germline V gives CDR1 SGDLS, CDR2 YYNGEE. This CDR3 has 15 residues. V was pared by 3 bases and J by 0 bases, with 9 bases between. The CDR3 is CASSDPPTNTGELFF. The CDR3 DNA is TGTGCCAGCAGCGATCCGCCTACGAACACCGGGGAGCTGTTTTTT.

The chain recombines TRBV12-3 or TRBV12-4 with TRBJ2-7; D possibly corresponds to TRBD2 (6 bases). The CDR3 has 16 amino acids. The ends were cut back, 5 bases at V and 2 bases at J, with 19 bases in the middle. CDR3 DNA sequence: TGTGCCAGCAGTACGGACTACGGAGGGAAAGCCTACGAGCAGTACTTC. Its protein product is CASSTDYGGKAYEQYF.

A few counts support this clonotype. The chain couples TRBV25-1 to TRBJ1-4, with 10 bases aligning to TRBD1. The CDR3 has 15 residues. Germline trimming cut 5 bases from V and 8 bases from J; bases unmatched to any gene: 8. CDR1 and CDR2 (germline): MGHDK, SYGVNS. CDR3 protein: CASSQRDRGQEKLFF. CDR3 nucleotides: TGTGCCAGCAGTCAACGGGACAGGGGACAGGAAAAACTGTTTTTT. The entire variable domain, with the rest obtained from reference TRBV25-1 and TRBJ1-4, is as follows: EADIYQTPRYLVIGTGKKITLECSQTMGHDKMYWYQQDPGMELHLIHYSYGVNSTEKGDLSSESTVSRIRTEHFPLTLESARPSHTSQYLCASSQRDRGQEKLFFGSGTQLSVL.

This clonotype was observed a few times. J is TRBJ2-1 and V is TRBV7-6; 9 nucleotides line up with TRBD2. Germline CDR1 reads SGHVS; CDR2 reads FNYEAQ. The trim removed 1 base at V and 0 bases at J, leaving 7 bases unmatched. CDR3 size: 18 residues. CDR3 loop: CASSLDWREGPSYNEQFF. The CDR3 nucleotides read TGTGCCAGCAGCTTAGATTGGCGGGAGGGCCCCTCCTACAATGAGCAGTTCTTC.

There are a few counts of this clonotype. The chain joins TRBV20-1 to TRBJ1-1, with D tentatively TRBD1 (6 bases). The ends were cut back, 3 bases at V and 0 bases at J, with 11 bases in the middle. CDR1 and CDR2 (germline): DFQATT, SNEGSKA (reference sequence). CDR3 length: 14 residues. The CDR3 loop reads CSARRQGLNTEAFF. CDR3 in DNA: TGCAGTGCTAGGCGGCAGGGGCTGAACACTGAAGCTTTCTTT.

This clonotype was recorded at least ten times. The chain's CDR3 is CASSTGTYTEAFF. CDR3 nucleotides: TGTGCCAGCAGTACAGGGACCTACACTGAAGCTTTCTTT. The chain employs TRBV7-2 and TRBJ1-1, with D perhaps TRBD1 (6 bases). V dropped 6 bases and J dropped 3 bases, with 11 bases sitting between them. Germline V gene data show CDR1 as SGHTA and CDR2 as FQGNSA. The length of the CDR3 is 13 residues.

This chain joins TRBV10-3 and TRBJ1-1, with a tentative D call TRBD1 (5 bases). Trimming stripped 0 bases from V and 7 bases from J, with 15 bases between. The CDR3 totals 15 residues. Per the germline V gene, CDR1 is ENHRY and CDR2 is SYGVKD. This chain's CDR3 is CAISESTLLGVEAFF. The DNA for the CDR3 is TGTGCCATCAGTGAGTCGACTCTTTTGGGGGTTGAAGCTTTCTTT.

This clonotype was observed a few times. The rearrangement uses TRBV29-1 and TRBJ2-3; 11 nucleotides match TRBD2. This CDR3 spans 17 amino acids. V was clipped by 7 bases and J by 0 bases; unmatched bases: 12. Per the germline V gene, CDR1 is SQVTM and CDR2 is ANQGSEA. For the CDR3, the DNA is TGCAGCGCCGGATCACGACTAGCGGGGCTTAGCACAGATACGCAGTATTTT. It encodes CSAGSRLAGLSTDTQYF.

This clonotype was observed a handful of times. The rearrangement links TRBV10-3 to TRBJ1-5; no reliable D call. The germline V gene encodes CDR1 ENHRY and CDR2 SYGVKD. V was pared by 10 bases and J by 2 bases, with 12 bases between. The length of the CDR3 is 13 residues. CDR3 nucleotides: TGTGCCAGCCAAGACGCGGGCAATCAGCCCCAGCATTTT. It yields the protein CASQDAGNQPQHF.

This clonotype has just a few counts. The V call is TRBV12-3 or TRBV12-4, the J call TRBJ1-1, with 11 positions matching TRBD1. The CDR3 is 15 amino acids. V was clipped by 6 bases and J by 5 bases; unmatched bases: 8. CDR3 region: CASRYGTGGGTEAFF. The CDR3 DNA reads as TGTGCCAGCAGATATGGGACAGGGGGAGGGACTGAAGCTTTCTTT.

This clonotype was detected only a few times. This rearrangement joins TRBV27 to TRBJ1-2; 7 bases map to TRBD1. Germline V gene lookup returns CDR1 MNHEY and CDR2 SMNVEV (reference sequence). The CDR3 consists of 14 residues. Trimming cost V 6 bases and J 4 bases; bases outside gene matches: 8. The CDR3 sequence: CASRTPGQVYGYTF. CDR3 nucleotide sequence: TGTGCCAGCAGGACGCCTGGACAGGTCTATGGCTACACCTTC.

V is TRBV7-2 and J is TRBJ2-7; TRBD2 agrees at 8 bases. This CDR3 comprises 15 residues. The junction had 7 bases not matched to a gene; V was cut back by 2 bases and J by 4 bases. Germline V gene sequence: CDR1 SGHTA, CDR2 FQGNSA. The CDR3 is CASSLKGGGKYEQYF. The CDR3 coding sequence is TGTGCCAGCAGCTTAAAGGGCGGGGGGAAATACGAGCAGTACTTC.

This chain connects TRBV5-1 to TRBJ2-2; unclear D gene. V lost 0 bases, J lost 6 bases, and 9 bases lay in between. The CDR3 has 14 amino acids. Per germline, CDR1 SGHRS and CDR2 YFSETQ. CDR3 amino acids: CASSLAEAAGELFF. CDR3 in DNA: TGCGCCAGCAGCTTGGCTGAGGCGGCCGGGGAGCTGTTTTTT.

This clonotype came up a few times. The gene calls are TRBV5-1 and TRBJ2-5; possibly TRBD1 for D (6 bases). CDR1 and CDR2 from the germline V gene are SGHRS and YFSETQ. CDR3 length equals 14 residues. V was pared by 4 bases and J by 1 base, with 11 bases between. CDR3 nucleotide sequence: TGCGCCAGCAGCCCAAGACAGGTCCAAGAGACCCAGTACTTC. Amino acid sequence: CASSPRQVQETQYF. Together with reference TRBV5-1 and TRBJ2-5, the CDR3 gives the full variable domain: KAGVTQTPRYLIKTRGQQVTLSCSPISGHRSVSWYQQTPGQGLQFLFEYFSETQRNKGNFPGRFSGRQFSNSRSEMNVSTLELGDSALYLCASSPRQVQETQYFGPGTRLLVL.

The rearrangement joins TRBV7-9 to TRBJ1-1; D uncertain. Per the germline V gene, CDR1 is SEHNR and CDR2 is FQNEAQ (reference sequence). The CDR3 has 14 amino acids. V was cut by 4 bases and J by 1 base, with 10 bases left in between. The CDR3 reads CASSSIQANTEAFF. As DNA, the CDR3 is TGTGCCAGCAGCTCGATACAAGCGAACACTGAAGCTTTCTTT.

This clonotype was counted a single time. The rearrangement uses TRBV9 and TRBJ2-5, with a possible D match to TRBD2 (5 bases). This CDR3 comprises 15 residues. Trimming removed 0 bases from V and 2 bases from J, with 11 bases in between. Per the germline V gene, CDR1 is SGDLS and CDR2 is YYNGEE. CDR3 sequence (DNA): TGTGCCAGCAGCGTAGCTCCCGGGGAGCAAGAGACCCAGTACTTC. Translating it yields CASSVAPGEQETQYF.

In this sample, this clonotype turned up a few times. The CDR3 loop reads CATSRGWLAGGWDTDTQYF. In DNA, the CDR3 is TGTGCCACCAGCAGAGGTTGGCTAGCGGGGGGCTGGGACACAGATACGCAGTATTTT. This chain links TRBV15 with TRBJ2-3; 11 bases are a match to TRBD2. The germline gives CDR1 LNHNV, CDR2 YYDKDF (reference sequence). CDR3 length: 19 residues. With V trimmed by 1 base and J by 2 bases, 11 bases remained unmatched. Looking up the rest from reference TRBV15 and TRBJ2-3 gives the full variable domain: DAMVIQNPRYQVTQFGKPVTLSCSQTLNHNVMYWYQQKSSQAPKLLFHYYDKDFNNEADTPDNFQSRRPNTSFCFLDIRSPGLGDTAMYLCATSRGWLAGGWDTDTQYFGPGTRLTVL.

This clonotype was seen ten or more times. The gene calls are TRBV10-3 and TRBJ2-3; TRBD2 matches at 12 bases. With 2 bases clipped from V and 3 bases from J, the junction kept 15 bases outside the gene matches. CDR1 and CDR2 from the germline V gene are ENHRY and SYGVKD. The CDR3 runs to 20 residues. For the CDR3, the DNA is TGTGCCATCAGTGAGGGAGCTACCGGGACTAGCGGGTTAGGTACAGATACGCAGTATTTT. Translated: CAISEGATGTSGLGTDTQYF.

This clonotype was detected a few times. V usage is TRBV4-3 and J usage is TRBJ2-2; a possible D gene is TRBD1 (5 bases). CDR3 length: 15 residues. CDR1 is LGHNA, CDR2 YSLEER, per germline. Trimming took off 0 bases at V and 5 bases at J, with 10 bases between the two ends. CDR3 in amino acids: CASSQDRGLTGELFF. Written as DNA, the CDR3 is TGCGCCAGCAGCCAAGATAGGGGATTGACCGGGGAGCTGTTTTTT.

This clonotype has just a few counts. The junction does not match germline at one end; this may be a read error. V usage is TRBV20-1 and J usage is TRBJ2-3, with TRBD2 matching over 13 bases. The germline gives CDR1 DFQATT, CDR2 SNEGSKA (reference sequence). The CDR3 is 16 residues long. The CDR3 sequence: CSARATSGRGTDTQYF. The CDR3 DNA follows: TGCAGTGCGAGAGCTACTAGCGGGAGGGGGACAGATACGCAGTATTTT.

Only a few counts were recorded for this clonotype. The V call is TRBV29-1, the J call TRBJ2-5, with 8 nucleotides matching TRBD1. Looked up from germline, CDR1 is SQVTM and CDR2 is ANQGSEA. The junction had 12 bases not matched to a gene; V was cut back by 5 bases and J by 7 bases. The CDR3 runs 14 residues. The chain's CDR3 is CSVKTSGQVLTQYF. CDR3 nucleotides: TGCAGCGTTAAAACCTCGGGACAGGTTTTGACCCAGTACTTC.

The chain combines TRBV7-9 with TRBJ2-7, with a weak D call TRBD2 (6 bases). The CDR3 contains 15 residues. Germline V gene sequence: CDR1 SEHNR, CDR2 FQNEAQ (reference sequence). The V and J ends lost 4 bases and 3 bases respectively, with 16 bases between them. This CDR3 reads CASSSMLGTYYEQYF. The CDR3 DNA reads as TGTGCCAGCAGCTCCATGTTGGGGACTTACTACGAGCAGTACTTC.

The table lists this clonotype with many counts. V gene TRBV29-1 combines with J gene TRBJ2-5, with D perhaps TRBD2 (5 bases). Trimming left V 7 bases short and J 3 bases short, with 9 bases between. The CDR3 contains 11 residues. Germline V gene lookup returns CDR1 SQVTM and CDR2 ANQGSEA. DNA of the CDR3: TGCAGCGCTGCCGGGGAAGAGACCCAGTACTTC. Protein product: CSAAGEETQYF. Supplemented by reference TRBV29-1 and TRBJ2-5, the full variable domain reads SAVISQKPSRDICQRGTSLTIQCQVDSQVTMMFWYRQQPGQSLTLIATANQGSEATYESGFVIDKFPISRPNLTFSTLTVSNMSPEDSSIYLCSAAGEETQYFGPGTRLLVL.

This clonotype was detected a few times. This chain links TRBV20-1 with TRBJ2-7; TRBD1 matches 8 bases. This CDR3 spans 13 amino acids. In germline, CDR1 is DFQATT, CDR2 SNEGSKA (reference sequence). With 6 bases clipped from V and 0 bases from J, the junction kept 4 bases outside the gene matches. The CDR3 DNA reads as TGCAGTGCAAAGACAGGGGTCTCCTACGAGCAGTACTTC. Translated: CSAKTGVSYEQYF.

This clonotype was observed a handful of times. CDR3 loop: CASTREGQYTGELFF. The CDR3 bases are TGTGCCAGCACCAGGGAGGGACAGTACACCGGGGAGCTGTTTTTT. The rearrangement links TRBV4-2 to TRBJ2-2; D could derive from TRBD1 or TRBD2 (7 bases each). With 7 bases removed from V and 3 bases from J, the gap between germline ends came to 15 bases. Germline CDR1 is LGHNA and CDR2 is YNFKEQ. CDR3 size: 15 residues.

The chain couples TRBV6-2 or TRBV6-3 to TRBJ2-7, with unresolved D. Germline CDR1 reads MNHEY; CDR2 reads SVGEGT. V lost 7 bases, J lost 6 bases, and 16 bases lay in between. The CDR3 sequence is 13 residues long. CDR3 residues: CASKASPLVEQYF. DNA of the CDR3: TGTGCCAGCAAGGCTAGTCCCTTGGTCGAGCAGTACTTC.

This clonotype was observed many times. The V gene is TRBV29-1, the J gene TRBJ1-2, with D perhaps matching TRBD1 (5 bases). V shed 6 bases and J shed 3 bases, with 8 bases lying between them. Germline CDR1 and CDR2: SQVTM and ANQGSEA. The CDR3 runs 11 residues. The DNA for the CDR3 is TGCAGCGTCGGGGGGGACTATGGCTACACCTTC. Its protein is CSVGGDYGYTF.

V usage is TRBV20-1 and J usage is TRBJ2-1; 8 positions match TRBD2. V dropped 5 bases and J dropped 5; count of bases not matched to a gene: 11. The germline V gene encodes CDR1 DFQATT and CDR2 SNEGSKA (reference sequence). The CDR3 loop spans 15 amino acids. In DNA, the CDR3 is TGCAGTGCTCCCCCAGGCGGGGGGCCGAACAATGAGCAGTTCTTC. This encodes CSAPPGGGPNNEQFF.

V and J are TRBV12-3 or TRBV12-4 and TRBJ1-5; D gene unclear. This CDR3 comprises 15 residues. V was clipped by 6 bases and J by 4 bases, with 16 bases between them. This CDR3 reads CASRYSFGVNQPQHF. CDR3 DNA sequence: TGTGCCAGCAGGTACTCCTTCGGGGTTAATCAGCCCCAGCATTTT.